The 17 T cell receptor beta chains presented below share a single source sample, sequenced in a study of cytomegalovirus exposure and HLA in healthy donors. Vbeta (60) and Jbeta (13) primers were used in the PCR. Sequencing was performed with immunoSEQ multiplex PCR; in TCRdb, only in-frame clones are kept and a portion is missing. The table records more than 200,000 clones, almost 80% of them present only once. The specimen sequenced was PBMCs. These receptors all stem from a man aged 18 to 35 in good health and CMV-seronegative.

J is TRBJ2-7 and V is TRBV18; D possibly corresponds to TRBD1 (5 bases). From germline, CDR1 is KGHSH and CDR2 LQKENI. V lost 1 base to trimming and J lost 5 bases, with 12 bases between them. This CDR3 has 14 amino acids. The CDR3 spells CASSPLPRVDEQYF. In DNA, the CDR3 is TGTGCCAGCTCACCACTTCCCAGGGTCGACGAGCAGTACTTC.

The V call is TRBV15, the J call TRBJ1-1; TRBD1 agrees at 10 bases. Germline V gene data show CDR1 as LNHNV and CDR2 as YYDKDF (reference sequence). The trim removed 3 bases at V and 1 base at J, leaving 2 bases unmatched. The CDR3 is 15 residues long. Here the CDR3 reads CATSSGDRGNTEAFF. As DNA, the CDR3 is TGTGCCACCAGCAGTGGGGACAGGGGGAACACTGAAGCTTTCTTT.

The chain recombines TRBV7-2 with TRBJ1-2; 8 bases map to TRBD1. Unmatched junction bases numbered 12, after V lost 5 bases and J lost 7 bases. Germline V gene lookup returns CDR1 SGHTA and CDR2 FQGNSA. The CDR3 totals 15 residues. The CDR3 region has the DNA TGTGCCAGCAGCCCTGCACGGACAGGGAGGGGTGGCTACACCTTC. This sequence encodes CASSPARTGRGGYTF. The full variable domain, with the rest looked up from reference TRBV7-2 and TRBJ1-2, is GAGVSQSPSNKVTEKGKDVELRCDPISGHTALYWYRQSLGQGLEFLIYFQGNSAPDKSGLPSDRFSAERTGGSVSTLTIQRTQQEDSAVYLCASSPARTGRGGYTFGSGTRLTVV.

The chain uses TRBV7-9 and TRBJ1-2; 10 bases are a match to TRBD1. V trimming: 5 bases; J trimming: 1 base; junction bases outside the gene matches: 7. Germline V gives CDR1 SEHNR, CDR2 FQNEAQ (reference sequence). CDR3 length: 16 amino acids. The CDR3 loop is CASSPTGGGDNYGYTF. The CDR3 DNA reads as TGTGCCAGCAGCCCGACAGGGGGCGGTGATAACTATGGCTACACCTTC.

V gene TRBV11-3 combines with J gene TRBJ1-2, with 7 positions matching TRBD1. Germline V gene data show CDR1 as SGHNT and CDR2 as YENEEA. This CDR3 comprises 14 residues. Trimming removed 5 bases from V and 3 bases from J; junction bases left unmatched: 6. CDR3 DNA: TGTGCCAGCAGCCCCAGGGGGGATGACTATGGCTACACCTTC. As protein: CASSPRGDDYGYTF.

In DNA form, the CDR3 reads TGCGCCAGCAGCACGGCGGGACAGGCCACCTACGAGCAGTACTTC. Translated: CASSTAGQATYEQYF. The chain recombines TRBV5-1 with TRBJ2-7, with 8 bases matching TRBD1. The CDR3 consists of 15 residues. Germline V lookup: CDR1 SGHRS, CDR2 YFSETQ. The V segment lost 4 bases and the J segment 2 bases; nucleotides outside the gene matches: 8.

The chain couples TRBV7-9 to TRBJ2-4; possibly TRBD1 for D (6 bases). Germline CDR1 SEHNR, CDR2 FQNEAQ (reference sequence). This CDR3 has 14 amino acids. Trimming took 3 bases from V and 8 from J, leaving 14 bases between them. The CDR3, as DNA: TGTGCCAGCAGCTTCCAGGGGTACGAGGACATTCAGTACTTC. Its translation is CASSFQGYEDIQYF.

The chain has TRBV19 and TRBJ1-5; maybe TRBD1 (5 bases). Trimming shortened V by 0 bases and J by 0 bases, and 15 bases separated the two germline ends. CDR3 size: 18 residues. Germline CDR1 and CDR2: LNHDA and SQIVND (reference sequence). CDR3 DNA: TGTGCCAGTAGTATAGATCTATCCCAGGGCCTTAGCAATCAGCCCCAGCATTTT. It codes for CASSIDLSQGLSNQPQHF.

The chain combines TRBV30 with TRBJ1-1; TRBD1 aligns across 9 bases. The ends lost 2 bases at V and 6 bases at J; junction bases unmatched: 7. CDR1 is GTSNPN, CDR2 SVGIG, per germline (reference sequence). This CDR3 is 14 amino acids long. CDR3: CAWSFGQGSPEAFF. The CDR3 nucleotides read TGTGCCTGGAGTTTCGGACAGGGGTCCCCTGAAGCTTTCTTT. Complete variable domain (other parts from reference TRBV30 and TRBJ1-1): SQTIHQWPATLVQPVGSPLSLECTVEGTSNPNLYWYRQAAGRGLQLLFYSVGIGQISSEVPQNLSASRPQDRQFILSSKKLLLSDSGFYLCAWSFGQGSPEAFFGQGTRLTVV.

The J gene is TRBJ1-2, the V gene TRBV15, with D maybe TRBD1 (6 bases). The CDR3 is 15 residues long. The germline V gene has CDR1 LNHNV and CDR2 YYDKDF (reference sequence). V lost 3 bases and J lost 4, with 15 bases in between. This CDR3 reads CATSRDRAGVYGYTF. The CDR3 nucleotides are TGTGCCACCAGCAGGGATCGAGCAGGGGTCTATGGCTACACCTTC.

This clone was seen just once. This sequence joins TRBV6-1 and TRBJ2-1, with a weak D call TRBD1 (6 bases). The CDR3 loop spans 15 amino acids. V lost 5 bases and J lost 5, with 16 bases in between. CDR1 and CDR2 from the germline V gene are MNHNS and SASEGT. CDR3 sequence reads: CASSMGGGLDNEQFF. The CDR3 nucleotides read TGTGCCAGCAGTATGGGTGGGGGCCTCGACAATGAGCAGTTCTTC.

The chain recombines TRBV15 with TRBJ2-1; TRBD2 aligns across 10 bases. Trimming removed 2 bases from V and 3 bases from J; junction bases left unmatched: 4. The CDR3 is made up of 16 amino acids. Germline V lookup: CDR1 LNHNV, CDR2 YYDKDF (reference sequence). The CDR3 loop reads CATSRLAGDRYNEQFF. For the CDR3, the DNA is TGTGCCACCAGCAGACTAGCGGGGGACCGCTACAATGAGCAGTTCTTC.

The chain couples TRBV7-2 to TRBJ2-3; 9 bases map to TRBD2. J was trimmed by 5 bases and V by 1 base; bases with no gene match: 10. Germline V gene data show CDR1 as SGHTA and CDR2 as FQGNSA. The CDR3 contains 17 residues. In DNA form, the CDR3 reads TGTGCCAGCAGCTTAGGAGGCAGCGGGAGGATCGGAGATACGCAGTATTTT. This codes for CASSLGGSGRIGDTQYF.

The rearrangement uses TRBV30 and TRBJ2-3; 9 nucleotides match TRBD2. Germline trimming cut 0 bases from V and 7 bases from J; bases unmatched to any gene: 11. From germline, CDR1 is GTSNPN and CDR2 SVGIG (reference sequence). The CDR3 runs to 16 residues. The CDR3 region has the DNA TGTGCCTGGAGTGTACCCAGGGCGCGGGAGGGGAATACGCAGTATTTT. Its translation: CAWSVPRAREGNTQYF.

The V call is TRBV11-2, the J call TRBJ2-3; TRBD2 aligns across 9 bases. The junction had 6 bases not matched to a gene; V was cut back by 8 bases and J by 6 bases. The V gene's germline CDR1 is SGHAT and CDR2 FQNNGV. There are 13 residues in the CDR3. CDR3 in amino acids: CASVAGVSDTQYF. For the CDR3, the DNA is TGTGCCAGCGTAGCGGGGGTGAGCGATACGCAGTATTTT.

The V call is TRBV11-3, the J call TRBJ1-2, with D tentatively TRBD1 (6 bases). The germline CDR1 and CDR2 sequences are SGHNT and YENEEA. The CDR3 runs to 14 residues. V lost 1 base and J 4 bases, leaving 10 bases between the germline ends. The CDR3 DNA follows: TGTGCCAGCAGCTTAGGGGACAACTCCTATGGCTACACCTTC. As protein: CASSLGDNSYGYTF.

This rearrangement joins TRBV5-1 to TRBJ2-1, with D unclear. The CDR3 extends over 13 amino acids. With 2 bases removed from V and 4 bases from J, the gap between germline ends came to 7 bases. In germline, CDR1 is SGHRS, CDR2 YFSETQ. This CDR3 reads CASSFLEYNEQFF. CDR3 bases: TGCGCCAGCAGCTTTCTGGAGTACAATGAGCAGTTCTTC.